This T cell receptor beta chain was sequenced for a study of CXCR3-negative and CXCR3-positive naive CD8 T cells. Findings of the study overall: Expression of CXCR3 was partially reduced after cryopreservation, and fresh PBMCs were used in most assays. In CXCR3-positive naive cells, the TRB CDR3s were more hydrophobic than in CXCR3-negative naive cells. Whereas memory cells differed, naive CXCR3-negative and CXCR3-positive cells shared similar TRBV-TRBJ usage.

Germline values: CDR1 SEHNR, CDR2 FQNEAQ (reference sequence). There are 15 residues in the CDR3. Comments on this clonotype: Its cognate antigen is unknown.

Preparation of TRB cDNA libraries relied on 5' RACE carrying UMI labels. TCRdb reprocessed the 5' RACE reads, with one entry per CDR3 protein and no DNA. This specimen shows some 120,000 distinct CDR3 sequences; the ten leading clones hold approximately 0.54%. The TCR sequence derives from a human donor in good health. Some clones in this sample may be carry-over from other donors' samples. V gene TRBV7-9 combines with J gene TRBJ2-3; the D gene TCRdb calls, TRBD2, cannot be checked with no DNA. Specimen: naive CXCR3+ CD8+ T cells from blood. Described subset: CD45RO-CCR7+CD27+CD95- naive CD8+ T cells expressing CXCR3 (TNR3+). This chain's CDR3 is CASSALAGVADTQYF.